Given below is one T cell receptor beta chain in context. Its antigen is unknown. No per-base quality is available; no much larger clone lies one base away. In the same sample, other DNA sequences code for this CDR3. These data belong to a study of cytomegalovirus exposure and HLA in healthy donors (dated by TCRdb to between 2016 and 2019). Context from the whole study: In an earlier analysis of about 560 of the donors, 276 Gb of sequence data and some 120 million unique TCR beta sequences from about 179 million T cells were reported. In a later analysis, previously published TCR beta repertoires from 550 to 700 donors were re-analyzed and high-resolution HLA genotyping was added so that TCR occurrence patterns could be studied. Class I and class II HLA loci were covered by the typing at four-digit resolution. Roughly five DR-DQ haplotypes were handled as single units for association and clustering, since linkage in the cohort was strong. Among 300 to 450 genotyped donors of the cohort, an average of around 240,000 unique TCR beta nucleotide sequences were sequenced per donor, roughly a sixth of them non-productive. In a later genetic analysis, genome-wide SNP genotypes for about 55% of the roughly 700 donors were used, and that subset was treated as a discovery cohort. The later analysis used no new phenotypic data to find candidate immune exposures, relying instead on TCR beta sequences and their occurrence across donors. All discovery cohort repertoires had been generated on a single sequencing platform. Using immunosequencing, the study profiled T cell repertoires from roughly 650 subjects and related those repertoires to cytomegalovirus serostatus. To decide whether each TCR beta V gene segment behaved as functional or pseudogenic, an earlier analysis of several hundred of the donors relied on high-throughput TCR beta sequencing. Besides the first cohort of about 730 subjects, a separate validation cohort made up of around 120 different subjects was used. The number of donors typed differed by locus, with 629-630 for A, B, C, DRB1 and DQB1, roughly 520 for DQA1, over 600 for DPA1, and 472 for DPB1. An early release covering roughly 580 HLA-typed donors comprised approximately 290 gigabases of sequencing data and around 80 million unique TCR sequences. Alongside the repertoire data, information on donor age, sex, ethnicity and CMV serostatus was compiled. Of the roughly 400 genotyped donors, over 70% fell in the genetic ancestry cluster associated with self-reported Caucasian donors. The study aimed to test whether signatures of past pathogen exposure could be identified by cataloging public T cell receptors. High-throughput TCR immunosequencing, statistical association of individual TCRs with disease status, and machine learning were combined to predict cytomegalovirus infection status.

The cohort was made up of 500 to 850 healthy bone marrow donors. At the time of sampling, every cohort member was nominally healthy, though immune exposures that went unrecorded were likely present. The donor was CMV seronegative and belonged to the group of around 350 seronegative cohort members. Every donor gave a peripheral blood sample, and the peripheral blood mononuclear cells from that sample were used for TCR beta sequencing. Genomic DNA extraction from the blood cell samples was performed with the Qiagen DNeasy Blood Extraction Kit. The method behind the library was the immunoSEQ multiplex PCR assay. For the multiplex PCR, a mixture combining 60 forward primers for TCR Vbeta segments and 13 reverse primers for TCR Jbeta segments was used. The CDR3 region of rearranged TCR beta genes was amplified from genomic DNA by a multiplex PCR assay. The Illumina HiSeq System was used to sequence the amplified TCR beta libraries as 87-base-pair reads. The paper's data handling went like this. In a later analysis, about 80 million unique TCR beta chains were counted across the 690 or so repertoires, and about 10 million of these chains were shared by at least two donors. A nearest-neighbor algorithm error-corrected the raw reads and collapsed the reads into unique sequences, merging closely related sequences to remove PCR and sequencing errors. Alignment of CDR3 sequences to IMGT reference sequences was used to assign V, D and J gene segments. Each retained sequence needed at least a six-nucleotide match to both a V gene segment and a J gene segment. A rearrangement was called productive if the CDR3 had no stop codons and remained in frame with V and J, and every other rearrangement was called non-productive. Following IMGT convention, CDR3 was defined as the stretch from the second conserved V-encoded cysteine up to the conserved J-encoded phenylalanine. The earlier analysis of about 570 of the donors excluded any sequence lacking an unambiguous match to a single V gene segment. An earlier analysis of several hundred of the donors classified V segments as functional when productive rearrangements were above 56.7% and as segregating when the standard deviation between donors was above 5%. A statistical classification framework was built to diagnose cytomegalovirus status from the catalog of TCR beta chain sequences. In a later analysis, TCR nucleotide sequences were compared against IMGT/GENE-DB human TR gene sequences so that V and J genes could be assigned. In a later analysis, CDR3 sequences and most-parsimonious VDJ recombination scenarios were assigned using the TCRdist pipeline. In a later analysis, each TCR beta chain was defined by its CDR3 amino acid sequence together with its V-gene family, and reads lacking a unique V-gene family were excluded. In a later analysis, 450 to 600 highly shared, low-generation-probability nucleotide sequences were removed to address suspected cross-contamination and a sequencing artifact. A later analysis calculated a clonal expansion index for each public chain from normalized within-repertoire ranks of inferred template counts. Generation probabilities in a later analysis came from a VDJ recombination model fitted to out-of-frame rearrangements, and those results were checked against IGoR. Hypergeometric tests were used in a later analysis to score TCR-TCR, TCR-HLA and TCR-CMV co-occurrence, with a repertoire-size bias correction applied to the TCR pairs. In a later analysis, false discovery rates were estimated by permuting HLA or CMV assignments 20 times. In a later analysis, co-occurring TCRs were grouped with DBSCAN, and TCRdist sequence similarity was added when clustering was performed within HLA-allele-positive subsets. For co-occurrence clustering, repertoires with fewer than 30,000 or more than 120,000 public chains were excluded, along with roughly 5 repertoires with anomalous nucleotide sharing. TCRdb holds this immuneACCESS table with in-frame rearrangements only. Some clones are missing; in checked studies, unresolved V genes explain under half, and the rest has no known cause. V, J and clone size were drawn from that table, and D and trimming were deduced from the DNA. Here the sample has 110,000 to 150,000 clones; 60% to 80% occur a single time. 3.3% of the sample lies in the top ten.

The CDR3 contains 14 residues, cysteine and phenylalanine counted. The entry retains the CDR3 DNA only, 42 bases that are in frame from base 1. CDR1 and CDR2, per the germline V gene, are KGHSH and LQKENI. Trimming takes 3 bases from V and 2 bases from J, and the germline ends sit 7 bases apart. The paper's findings and limits, for the study overall: Most TCR sequences were seen in very few donors, while some public TCRs were found in many individuals. HLA typing was unavailable for some donors at each locus, so association tests used only the typed subset. A later genetic analysis reported fewer N-insertions in productive TCRs among donors in an Asian-associated ancestry cluster than the roughly 650-donor mean. A later analysis found that TCR association rates varied across HLA loci, with DRB1 alleles showing the most associated TCRs and HLA-C alleles the fewest. The study gave a list of some 150 TCR beta chains associated with cytomegalovirus. Roughly 15 rarely observed V segments, including chromosome 9 orphons, were excluded from the earlier analysis of about 600 of the donors because counts were too low. CMV serostatus was the only immune exposure information available for the cohort. Most CMV-associated TCR beta chains appeared to be HLA-restricted in a later analysis, and the HLA associations seemed to be driven largely by CMV exposure. In this cohort, only TCR beta chains were sequenced, and detectable features were limited by the absence of alpha or paired-chain data. When HLA alleles, especially DR and DQ, strongly co-occurred, TCR associations were difficult to assign to individual alleles. Specific HLA alleles were associated with some 15,000 TCR beta sequences at a false discovery rate of 0.05 in a later analysis. Several of the top co-occurrence clusters appeared to be linked to parvovirus B19, influenza, CMV and Epstein-Barr virus, according to a later analysis. The presence/absence analyses assumed that sequencing depth was roughly uniform across donors, and that assumption may not be true. A further reported finding was that TCR beta sequences accurately predicted the HLA-A and HLA-B alleles for most subjects in the first cohort. A cluster of highly shared sequence variants was judged likely to represent a technical artifact of the sequencing pipeline. Linkage disequilibrium might explain the correlated functional status among segregating V segments, but an unknown experimental factor could not be excluded. Broadly in line with IMGT annotations, most TCR beta V segments showed up in productive rearrangements about 90% or about 30% of the time in an earlier analysis of 450 to 750 of the donors. The 87-base-pair reads could not distinguish some IMGT-functional V segments, including TRBV6-2 and TRBV6-3, so those segments were excluded. According to the authors, the approach could potentially be generalized to other disease states and immunological phenotypes. The classifier was reported to diagnose cytomegalovirus status with high specificity and sensitivity in both the original and validation cohorts. A few of the identified cytomegalovirus-associated TCR beta chains were confirmed in vitro to be specific for cytomegalovirus antigens. In a later analysis, HLA-associated TCR beta chains showed more clonal expansion and lower generation probabilities than non-associated chains that were equally common. V-gene and J-gene trimming of TCR beta chains was associated with a missense DCLRE1C variant in a later genetic analysis, and the association was replicated in an independent cohort.

The sequenced sample consisted of PBMCs. This sequence was found in a middle-aged man in good health and CMV-seronegative. The chain employs TRBV18 and TRBJ2-2; a tentative D match to TRBD1 spans 5 bases. The DNA is TGTGCCAGCTCACCCGACAGAAACACCGGGGAGCTGTTTTTT. Its protein is CASSPDRNTGELFF.